This T cell receptor beta chain was retrieved from a study of blood T cells in healthy people across ages. Details on this clonotype: The antigen remains undetermined.

Study-wide points: Per million T cells, TCR beta diversity dropped roughly linearly as age increased.

Alongside a J-beta primer mix, a sample-barcoded 5' primer served in a second PCR lasting about 6 to 12 cycles. Each TCR beta cDNA got a 12-nucleotide random molecular identifier. One entry per CDR3 protein results from TCRdb running MiXCR on the 5' RACE reads. The data hold approximately 2,000,000 distinct CDR3 sequences, with approximately 40% observed a single time. The CDR3 runs to 12 residues. The V end was cut by 6 bases, the J end by 6 bases, with 14 bases between. Germline CDR1 and CDR2: DFQATT and SNEGSKA (reference sequence). Extracted total RNA amounted to at least 5.5 micrograms for each sample.

The sample consisted of blood. This TCR came from a human donor in good health. The J gene is TRBJ1-2, the V gene TRBV20-1; perhaps TRBD1 as D (5 bases). The CDR3 DNA reads TGCAGTGCCTTAAACCCGGGGGATGGCTACACCTTC. This sequence encodes CSALNPGDGYTF.